A selection of T cell receptor beta chains follows, all from one sample in a study of OX40 agonist ivuxolimab in advanced cancers. The method was immunoSEQ multiplex PCR; TCRdb's version includes in-frame clones alone and lacks a portion of them. Of 150,000 to 170,000 clones in the sample, 85% to 95% were seen once. The sample was CD4+ or CD8+ T cells sorted from blood, taken in a trial of the OX40 agonist ivuxolimab. These receptors came from an adult with an advanced solid tumor such as melanoma, head and neck, liver or kidney cancer. CDR3s include the opening cysteine and the closing phenylalanine or tryptophan. A D gene is named only where the DNA matches it firmly. Only some rows state a clone size, as once, few, many or a class for expanded clones.

j_gene | abundance | d_gene | v_gene | CDR3nt | CDR3aa
TRBJ2-1 | once | NA | TRBV5-4 | TGTGCCAGCAGCTTCCCTAGTAGCAATGAGCAGTTCTTC | CASSFPSSNEQFF
TRBJ2-3 | NA | NA | TRBV7-3 | TGTGCCAGCAGCCCCCGGGGACAATCGTCCACAGATACGCAGTATTTT | CASSPRGQSSTDTQYF
TRBJ1-5 | once | NA | TRBV6-1 | TGTGCCAGCAGTCGACGGATTCTCGAGCCCCAGCATTTT | CASSRRILEPQHF
TRBJ1-4 | NA | NA | TRBV6-1 | TGTGCCAGCAGAATGGAAAAACTGTTTTTT | CASRMEKLFF
TRBJ2-5 | NA | TRBD2 | TRBV28 | TGTGCCAGCAGGGCTAGCGGGAGTAAAGAGACCCAGTACTTC | CASRASGSKETQYF
TRBJ1-2 | NA | TRBD1 | TRBV27 | TGTGCCAGCAGTTCCCCCGGGACAGCTAACTATGGCTACACCTTC | CASSSPGTANYGYTF
TRBJ1-2 | NA | NA | TRBV15 | TGTGCCACCAGCAGTCGCATAACAGGATACTTTAACTATGGCTACACCTTC | CATSSRITGYFNYGYTF
TRBJ2-7 | NA | NA | TRBV6-1 | TGTGCCAGCAGTGGAGTCGGCAGGGTAACGTACGAGCAGTACTTC | CASSGVGRVTYEQYF
TRBJ1-2 | few | NA | TRBV28 | TGTGCCAGCAGGACGGATCGGGGACCGGCCTATGGCTACACCTTC | CASRTDRGPAYGYTF
TRBJ1-1 | NA | NA | TRBV5-1 | TGCGCCAGCAGCTTGGCCCAGGGGTCAAACACTGAAGCTTTCTTT | CASSLAQGSNTEAFF
TRBJ1-5 | NA | TRBD1 | TRBV6-5 | TGTGCCAGCAGTCGGACAGGGGGCAATCAGCCCCAGCATTTT | CASSRTGGNQPQHF
TRBJ2-5 | NA | NA | TRBV30 | TGTGCCTGGAGTGCCAAATCGGTAGAGACCCAGTACTTC | CAWSAKSVETQYF
TRBJ2-3 | NA | NA | TRBV15 | TGTGCCACCAGCTTAAATGGGGATACGCAGTATTTT | CATSLNGDTQYF
TRBJ2-2 | once | TRBD1 | TRBV9 | TGTGCCAGCAGCGGGCTAGGGGGCGTCACCGGGGAGCTGTTTTTT | CASSGLGGVTGELFF
TRBJ1-6 | NA | TRBD1 | TRBV5-6 | TGTGCCAGCCTTCGACAGGGGGCTGCCCATTCACCCCTCCACTTT | CASLRQGAAHSPLHF
TRBJ2-1 | NA | TRBD2 | TRBV5-4 | TGTGCCAGCATCCGGACTAGCGGTGACAATGAGCAGTTCTTC | CASIRTSGDNEQFF
TRBJ1-5 | few | NA | TRBV10-3 | TGTGCCATCAGTGAAGGGAAAGGGACCTGGCAGCCCCAGCATTTT | CAISEGKGTWQPQHF
TRBJ1-2 | NA | NA | TRBV19 | TGTGCCAGTAGTCCCCGGACAATCCCTACTAACTATGGCTACACCTTC | CASSPRTIPTNYGYTF
TRBJ1-4 | NA | NA | TRBV20-1 | TGCAGTGCGGAAAGTAATGAAAAACTGTTTTTT | CSAESNEKLFF
TRBJ2-7 | NA | NA | TRBV10-1 | TGCGCCAGCAGTGACGTAAGGGTTACGGACGGAGAGCAGTACTTC | CASSDVRVTDGEQYF
TRBJ1-2 | NA | NA | TRBV27 | TGTGCCAGCAGTCCCCTGACTGGGTGGTATGGCTACACCTTC | CASSPLTGWYGYTF
TRBJ2-3 | NA | NA | TRBV11-3 | TGTGCCAGCAGCACGACCGGGGATACGCAGTATTTT | CASSTTGDTQYF
TRBJ1-2 | NA | NA | TRBV27 | TGTGCCAGCACCCTGCGGCTAGGGATTAACTATGGCTACACCTTC | CASTLRLGINYGYTF
TRBJ2-7 | NA | NA | TRBV28 | TGTGCCAGCACGATCAAGTACCCCTACGAGCAGTACTTC | CASTIKYPYEQYF
TRBJ1-1 | NA | NA | TRBV2 | TGTGCCAGCAATCGGGCAGATTATATGAACACTGAAGCTTTCTTT | CASNRADYMNTEAFF